One sample yielded the 10 T cell receptor beta chains listed below, sequenced in a study of tumor and adjacent non-tumor tissue in lung cancer. Three rounds of nested PCR, following a modified ARM-PCR protocol, produced the TCRbeta library. TCRdb reprocessed the multiplex PCR reads with MiXCR, giving one entry per CDR3 protein. The repertoire includes around 100,000 distinct CDR3 sequences, about 60% of them detected once, and roughly a fifth sits in the top ten. This sample's RNA came from whole unsorted tissue. This non-tumor lung sample came from over 3 cm beyond the tumor edge. Source material: distant non-tumor lung tissue. The source is a man aged 25-40 years with non-small cell lung cancer.

About this clonotype itself: In this CDR3 the conserved last residue, phenylalanine or tryptophan, is missing, so a read error is likely. The CDR3 nucleotides read TGTGTCAACAGTTACTCCCAGAGCGGGGAGCTGTTTTAT. It translates to CVNSYSQSGELFY. This rearrangement joins TRBV6-5 to TRBJ2-2, with D uncertain. The germline V gene has CDR1 MNHEY and CDR2 SVGAGI. This CDR3 has 13 amino acids.

Comments on this clonotype: A junction end diverges from the germline sequence, so it may reflect a read error. The chain uses TRBV2 and TRBJ2-6, with D possibly matching TRBD1 (5 bases). The CDR3 is made up of 15 amino acids. Germline loops: CDR1 SNHLY, CDR2 FYNNEI. CDR3 in amino acids: CASSVAESGANALTF. In nucleotides, the CDR3 is TGTGCCAGCAGTGTTGCGGAATCTGGGGCCAACGCCCTGACTTTC.

As for this clonotype: In this CDR3 the conserved last residue, phenylalanine or tryptophan, is missing, so a read error is likely. The genes are TRBV6-6 and TRBJ2-7; D unclear. The CDR3 contains 16 residues. Germline CDR1 is MNHNY and CDR2 is SVGAGI (reference sequence). Here the CDR3 reads CTSSVGQTSHYYEQYL. For the CDR3, the DNA is TGTACCAGCAGTGTAGGCCAGACAAGCCATTACTACGAGCAGTACTTA.

On this clonotype itself: This may stem from a read error, because a much larger clone lies one nucleotide away. The chain employs TRBV28 and TRBJ2-7; 7 bases fit TRBD1. The V and J ends lost 5 bases and 4 bases, in that order; junction bases with no gene match: 8. The CDR3 length is 14 residues. CDR1 MDHEN and CDR2 SYDVKM come from the germline V gene. CDR3 loop: CASSLGQVWYEQYF. The CDR3 region has the DNA TGTGCCAGCAGTCTCGGACAGGTCTGGTACGAGCAGTACTTC.

This clonotype has a handful of counts. The chain uses TRBV25-1 and TRBJ2-1; TRBD2 aligns across 9 bases. V trimming: 1 base; J trimming: 6 bases; junction bases outside the gene matches: 10. Germline CDR1 reads MGHDK; CDR2 reads SYGVNS. This CDR3 contains 17 residues. The CDR3 DNA is TGTGCCAGCAGTGAATGGGTGTGGCGGGGGGGCCGCAATGAGCAGTTCTTC. It encodes CASSEWVWRGGRNEQFF.

About this clonotype itself: At one of its ends the junction is not consistent with the germline gene, which may arise from a read error. The chain is built from TRBV6-2 or TRBV6-3 and TRBJ1-2; D gene unclear. This CDR3 contains 13 residues. Germline CDR1 reads MNHEY; CDR2 reads SVGEGT. The chain's CDR3 is CASSSRVRYDYAF. CDR3 bases: TGTGCCAGCAGTTCACGGGTCCGCTATGACTACGCCTTC.

Only a few counts were recorded for this clonotype. One end of the junction varies from germline; a read error may be responsible. J is TRBJ2-7 and V is TRBV29-1; 7 bases map to TRBD1. The germline V gene encodes CDR1 SQVTM and CDR2 ANQGSEA. CDR3 length: 15 residues. Here the CDR3 DNA reads TGCAGCGTTGTGGCAGGGGGTAGATTTGCCTACGAGGAGTACTTC. It yields the protein CSVVAGGRFAYEEYF.

At least ten counts were recorded for this clonotype. A read error may produce the germline difference seen at one junction end. The rearrangement links TRBV11-2 to TRBJ2-2, with 9 positions matching TRBD1. This CDR3 is 14 amino acids long. The V gene's germline CDR1 is SGHAT and CDR2 FQNNGV. The CDR3 DNA is TGTGCCAGCACCCCGAGGACAGGGGCCGGGGAGCCGTTTTTT. Protein sequence: CASTPRTGAGEPFF.

This clonotype occurred once. This sequence joins TRBV6-1 and TRBJ2-7, with D tentatively TRBD1 (5 bases). The germline CDR1 and CDR2 sequences are MNHNS and SASEGT. This CDR3 has 12 residues. The V end was cut by 6 bases, the J end by 8 bases, with 14 bases between. The CDR3 sequence: CASRPDSYKQYF. As DNA, the CDR3 is TGTGCCAGCAGACCTGACAGTTATAAGCAGTACTTC.

This clonotype is classed as medium-sized. The chain combines TRBV20-1 with TRBJ2-1; either TRBD1 or TRBD2 may supply D (5 bases each). The V end lost 2 bases, the J end lost 7 bases, and 12 bases lay between the germline ends. CDR3 size: 13 residues. Germline V gene data show CDR1 as DFQATT and CDR2 as SNEGSKA (reference sequence). The CDR3 spells CSARRGSGNEQFF. The CDR3, as DNA: TGCAGTGCTAGACGGGGCTCAGGGAATGAGCAGTTCTTC.